One and the same sample provided the 32 T cell receptor beta chains below, sequenced in a study of Ad26.COV2.S vaccination and SARS-CoV-2 variants. Stated treatment: some 20 received Ad26.COV2.S at low or high dose, single or two shots; five or six received placebo; per-sample allocation not given. Sample collection was performed on day 63 after the first vaccine or placebo injection. The protocol was immunoSEQ multiplex PCR, while the TCRdb copy is restricted to in-frame clones and leaves out a portion. The repertoire includes a few hundred thousand clones, over 75% of them detected once, and around 3% sits in the top ten. Sequencing was performed on peripheral blood, taken in a trial of Ad26.COV2.S vaccine versus placebo. All receptors derive from a person between 18 and 60 years old who received the Ad26.COV2.S COVID-19 vaccine or a placebo.

This chain connects TRBV6-5 to TRBJ2-7; TRBD1 is a possible D gene (6 bases). This CDR3 comprises 15 residues. Germline loops: CDR1 MNHEY, CDR2 SVGAGI. V dropped 6 bases and J dropped 1 base, with 16 bases sitting between them. This chain's CDR3 is CASRPPDSRSYEQYF. The CDR3 DNA is TGTGCCAGCAGGCCTCCGGACAGCCGTTCCTACGAGCAGTACTTC.

The chain links TRBV25-1 to TRBJ2-3; 9 bases align to TRBD2. V shed 8 bases, J shed 4 bases, and the junction held 13 bases outside the gene matches. The germline gives CDR1 MGHDK, CDR2 SYGVNS. The CDR3 has 16 residues. CDR3 amino acids: CASGNPAGGFADTQYF. The DNA for the CDR3 is TGTGCCAGCGGGAACCCAGCGGGGGGTTTCGCAGATACGCAGTATTTT.

The CDR3 loop is CASSSPGDGLYGYTF. In DNA form, the CDR3 reads TGTGCCAGCAGCTCCCCGGGGGACGGCCTCTATGGCTACACCTTC. The gene calls are TRBV7-8 and TRBJ1-2; D perhaps matches TRBD1 (5 bases). The V end was cut by 4 bases, the J end by 4 bases, with 16 bases between. The CDR3 consists of 15 residues. The germline V gene has CDR1 SGHVS and CDR2 FQNEAQ.

The rearrangement links TRBV29-1 to TRBJ2-3; tentative D call: TRBD2 (5 bases). Germline CDR1 reads SQVTM; CDR2 reads ANQGSEA. The CDR3 extends over 13 amino acids. Between the trimmed V and J ends, which lost 5 bases and 1 base, there was a span of 10 bases. CDR3 nucleotides: TGCAGCGTTCAGGACGGGGGCACAGATACGCAGTATTTT. Its protein is CSVQDGGTDTQYF.

The CDR3 DNA reads as TGTGCCAGCAGCCAAGACTCATATTCTGGAAACACCATATATTTT. As protein: CASSQDSYSGNTIYF. The rearrangement uses TRBV4-2 and TRBJ1-3, with no clear D. The CDR3 is 15 amino acids. Per the germline V gene, CDR1 is LGHNA and CDR2 is YNFKEQ. V lost 0 bases to trimming and J lost 1 base, with 7 bases between them.

The CDR3 is CASSLRAGELFF. The CDR3 DNA follows: TGTGCCAGCAGCCTGAGGGCCGGGGAGCTGTTTTTT. The chain joins TRBV3-1 (or the pseudogene TRBV3-2) to TRBJ2-2; D is possibly TRBD2 (5 bases). V was trimmed by 4 bases and J by 6 bases, leaving 6 bases between them. CDR1 is LGHDT and CDR2 is YNNKEL in the germline V gene (reference sequence). CDR3 size: 12 residues.

This chain links TRBV2 with TRBJ1-3, with 8 bases aligning to TRBD1. Unmatched junction bases numbered 4, after V lost 8 bases and J lost 4 bases. The CDR3 has 13 residues. CDR1 is SNHLY, CDR2 FYNNEI, per germline. The CDR3 here is CASLRDRGNTIYF. For the CDR3, the DNA is TGTGCCAGCCTCCGGGACAGGGGAAACACCATATATTTT.

About this clone itself: At one of its ends the junction is not consistent with the germline gene, which may arise from a read error. The J gene is TRBJ2-7, the V gene TRBV5-1; 12 nucleotides align to TRBD2. This CDR3 contains 17 residues. Germline V CDR1 and CDR2: SGHRS, YFSETQ. DNA for the CDR3: TGCGCCAGCAGTTTGGGACTAGCGGGTTCCACCACCAACGAGCAGTACTTC. This encodes CASSLGLAGSTTNEQYF. The variable domain in full, completed from reference TRBV5-1 and TRBJ2-7, reads KAGVTQTPRYLIKTRGQQVTLSCSPISGHRSVSWYQQTPGQGLQFLFEYFSETQRNKGNFPGRFSGRQFSNSRSEMNVSTLELGDSALYLCASSLGLAGSTTNEQYFGPGTRLTVT.

The rearrangement links TRBV6-5 to TRBJ2-7, with TRBD2 matching over 11 bases. The germline V gene encodes CDR1 MNHEY and CDR2 SVGAGI. Trimming took 3 bases from V and 3 from J; bases not matched to a gene: 7. The CDR3 spans 16 residues. CDR3 sequence: CASSYSGRGNFYEQYF. The CDR3 DNA follows: TGTGCCAGCAGTTATAGCGGGAGGGGAAATTTCTACGAGCAGTACTTC.

CDR3 nucleotide sequence: TGCGCCAGCAGTGAAGTTAGCGGGAGTATCACAGATACGCAGTATTTT. Translated, it gives CASSEVSGSITDTQYF. This chain connects TRBV10-1 to TRBJ2-3, with 9 bases identical to TRBD2. The CDR3 is 16 amino acids. The V segment lost 3 bases and the J segment 2 bases; nucleotides outside the gene matches: 6. CDR1 is WNHNN, CDR2 SYGVQD, per germline (reference sequence).

The V call is TRBV19, the J call TRBJ1-1; 8 bases agree with TRBD1. Germline assignment: CDR1 LNHDA and CDR2 SQIVND (reference sequence). Germline trimming cut 2 bases from V and 4 bases from J; bases unmatched to any gene: 12. This CDR3 is 17 amino acids long. The CDR3 nucleotides read TGTGCCAGTAGTATAACCCCTAGACAGGGGAGAAGCACTGAAGCTTTCTTT. As protein: CASSITPRQGRSTEAFF.

This sequence joins TRBV7-8 and TRBJ2-1, with 13 bases lining up with TRBD2. The CDR3 has 16 residues. The V gene end was trimmed by 5 bases and the J gene end by 7 bases; junction bases not matched to a gene: 8. The germline gives CDR1 SGHVS, CDR2 FQNEAQ. CDR3 nucleotides: TGTGCCAGCAGCCTCGGACTAGCGGGAGCAGAAAATGAGCAGTTCTTC. Its translation is CASSLGLAGAENEQFF.

The chain combines TRBV4-2 with TRBJ1-1, with D perhaps TRBD1 (6 bases). Trimming cost V 3 bases and J 5 bases, with 16 bases left between them. Per germline, CDR1 LGHNA and CDR2 YNFKEQ. This CDR3 region has 15 residues. For the CDR3, the DNA is TGTGCCAGCAGCCAGGAACAGGGATTCTGGACTGAAGCTTTCTTT. Protein: CASSQEQGFWTEAFF.

The chain links TRBV4-3 to TRBJ2-2; 7 bases line up with TRBD2. This CDR3 is 15 amino acids long. The germline gives CDR1 LGHNA, CDR2 YSLEER. Trimming took 4 bases from V and 1 from J; bases not matched to a gene: 3. The CDR3 sequence: CASSLGGKNTGELFF. CDR3 bases: TGCGCCAGCAGCCTGGGAGGGAAGAACACCGGGGAGCTGTTTTTT.

The genes are TRBV7-9 and TRBJ1-2, with 8 positions matching TRBD1. The junction had 9 bases not matched to a gene; V was cut back by 1 base and J by 8 bases. The V gene's germline CDR1 is SEHNR and CDR2 FQNEAQ (reference sequence). The length of the CDR3 is 15 residues. The CDR3 DNA sequence: TGTGCCAGCAGCTTAGACCCTGGACAGGGAGGCGGCTACACCTTC. This translates into CASSLDPGQGGGYTF. The whole variable domain, remainder taken from reference TRBV7-9 and TRBJ1-2, is DTGVSQNPRHKITKRGQNVTFRCDPISEHNRLYWYRQTLGQGPEFLTYFQNEAQLEKSRLLSDRFSAERPKGSFSTLEIQRTEQGDSAMYLCASSLDPGQGGGYTFGSGTRLTVV.

This rearrangement joins TRBV9 to TRBJ1-2; 10 nucleotides align to TRBD1. With V trimmed by 4 bases and J by 5 bases, 5 bases remained unmatched. The CDR3 runs to 14 residues. Germline CDR1 is SGDLS and CDR2 is YYNGEE. The CDR3 loop is CASSPKDRGYGYTF. DNA for the CDR3: TGTGCCAGCAGCCCAAAGGACAGGGGGTATGGCTACACCTTC.

The J gene is TRBJ1-4, the V gene TRBV20-1, with no clear D. This CDR3 has 13 residues. Trimming pared 3 bases from V and 4 bases from J, leaving 9 bases between. Germline CDR1 reads DFQATT; CDR2 reads SNEGSKA (reference sequence). The CDR3 DNA follows: TGCAGTGCTAGTCGGGGATTTAATGAAAAACTGTTTTTT. Its protein product is CSASRGFNEKLFF.

The CDR3 sequence is CASSLVGGPSTDTQYF. CDR3 nucleotide sequence: TGTGCCAGCTCACTGGTGGGGGGCCCAAGCACAGATACGCAGTATTTT. V and J are TRBV18 and TRBJ2-3, with D perhaps assigned TRBD1 or TRBD2 (6 bases each). The CDR3 extends over 16 amino acids. Trimming took off 4 bases at V and 0 bases at J, with 14 bases between the two ends. Germline loops: CDR1 KGHSH, CDR2 LQKENI.

V gene TRBV24-1 combines with J gene TRBJ1-2, with TRBD1 matching 7 bases. The CDR3 is 12 residues long. Unmatched junction bases numbered 2, after V lost 3 bases and J lost 8 bases. Germline V gene sequence: CDR1 KGHDR, CDR2 SFDVKD. CDR3 nucleotides: TGTGCCACCAGTGATGTGACAGGGGGCTACACCTTC. Translated: CATSDVTGGYTF.

This sequence joins TRBV15 and TRBJ1-1, with D possibly TRBD1 on 5 matching bases. V lost 5 bases to trimming and J lost 7 bases, with 11 bases between them. Germline V gene data show CDR1 as LNHNV and CDR2 as YYDKDF (reference sequence). The CDR3 is 12 residues long. DNA of the CDR3: TGTGCCACCAGCGGGGCCGCGTTTGAAGCTTTCTTT. Translating it yields CATSGAAFEAFF.

The V gene is TRBV5-1, the J gene TRBJ1-3; D gene unclear. Germline V lookup: CDR1 SGHRS, CDR2 YFSETQ. Trimming stripped 0 bases from V and 0 bases from J, with 10 bases between. CDR3 length: 16 amino acids. The CDR3 region is CASSLGRTSSGNTIYF. CDR3 nucleotide sequence: TGCGCCAGCAGCTTGGGTCGGACCAGCTCTGGAAACACCATATATTTT.

This clone was detected once. The chain uses TRBV5-4 and TRBJ1-1; 8 bases are shared with TRBD1. Germline V lookup: CDR1 SGHNT, CDR2 YYREEE (reference sequence). This CDR3 spans 14 amino acids. The V segment lost 1 base and the J segment 5 bases; nucleotides outside the gene matches: 4. The CDR3: CASSLSQGATEAFF. The CDR3 DNA reads TGTGCCAGCAGCTTGTCGCAGGGGGCGACTGAAGCTTTCTTT.

The V call is TRBV28, the J call TRBJ1-6, with D unclear. This CDR3 is 15 amino acids long. Germline V gene data show CDR1 as MDHEN and CDR2 as SYDVKM. With 4 bases removed from V and 10 bases from J, the gap between germline ends came to 17 bases. The CDR3 sequence is CASSWKLRLPSPLHF. The CDR3 bases are TGTGCCAGCAGTTGGAAACTGAGACTACCCTCACCCCTCCACTTT.

On this clone: Additional DNA sequences in this sample encode the identical CDR3. In nucleotides, the CDR3 is TGTGCCAGCTCACCTCCCGCTGGGGCCAACGTCCTGACTTTC. It is translated as CASSPPAGANVLTF. The chain carries TRBV18 and TRBJ2-6; D call uncertain. The CDR3 has 14 residues. The germline V gene encodes CDR1 KGHSH and CDR2 LQKENI. V lost 3 bases, J lost 2 bases, and 5 bases lay in between.

This clone has just one count. The chain uses TRBV9 and TRBJ2-7; 8 nucleotides line up with TRBD1. CDR3 length: 13 amino acids. Trimming at V came to 4 bases and at J to 3 bases, leaving 3 bases not matched to a gene. CDR1 and CDR2 (germline): SGDLS, YYNGEE. The CDR3 protein is CASSIGQGYEQYF. CDR3 sequence (DNA): TGTGCCAGCAGCATCGGACAGGGCTACGAGCAGTACTTC.

This chain links TRBV10-1 with TRBJ2-2; D might be TRBD1 or TRBD2, each matching 5 bases. From germline, CDR1 is WNHNN and CDR2 SYGVQD (reference sequence). Trimming pared 1 base from V and 3 bases from J, leaving 15 bases between. The CDR3 loop spans 17 amino acids. The CDR3 is CASSEFPGRGDTGELFF. The DNA for the CDR3 is TGCGCCAGCAGTGAGTTTCCGGGACGGGGAGACACCGGGGAGCTGTTTTTT.

A single count supports this clone. The chain recombines TRBV6-4 with TRBJ1-3, with D unclear. CDR1 MRHNA and CDR2 SNTAGT come from the germline V gene. V was cut by 10 bases and J by 0 bases, with 25 bases left in between. CDR3 length: 18 residues. The CDR3 region is CANSLRTTSRISGNTIYF. DNA for the CDR3: TGTGCCAACTCTTTAAGGACTACCTCGCGAATCTCTGGAAACACCATATATTTT.

The chain is built from TRBV27 and TRBJ1-1; D is perhaps TRBD1 (6 bases). The CDR3 has 14 amino acids. In germline, CDR1 is MNHEY, CDR2 SMNVEV (reference sequence). V lost 1 base to trimming and J lost 4 bases, with 10 bases between them. The DNA of the CDR3 is TGTGCCAGCAGTTTATTTTGGGGGCCCACTGAAGCTTTCTTT. It encodes CASSLFWGPTEAFF.

This clone was picked up a small number of times. The rearrangement uses TRBV4-1 and TRBJ1-1; D gene uncertain. V dropped 0 bases and J dropped 4 bases, with 21 bases sitting between them. Germline V gene lookup returns CDR1 MGHRA and CDR2 YSYEKL. The CDR3 has 18 residues. This chain's CDR3 is CASSQEGWPYFPPTEAFF. The CDR3 region has the DNA TGCGCCAGCAGCCAAGAAGGCTGGCCCTACTTTCCCCCCACTGAAGCTTTCTTT.

The chain joins TRBV3-1 (or the pseudogene TRBV3-2) to TRBJ2-2; 13 positions match TRBD2. From germline, CDR1 is LGHDT and CDR2 YNNKEL (reference sequence). V lost 3 bases to trimming and J lost 6 bases; unmatched junction nucleotides: 4. The CDR3 runs 16 residues. CDR3 protein: CASSQLLAGGPGELFF. For the CDR3, the DNA is TGTGCCAGCAGCCAGCTACTAGCGGGGGGGCCCGGGGAGCTGTTTTTT.

This clone is a singleton in its sample. J is TRBJ2-1 and V is TRBV11-3, with 8 nucleotides matching TRBD1. From germline, CDR1 is SGHNT and CDR2 YENEEA. J lost 6 bases, V lost 8 bases, and 3 bases had no gene match. This CDR3 spans 12 amino acids. The CDR3 protein is CASQGASNEQFF. In DNA form, the CDR3 reads TGTGCCAGCCAGGGGGCGAGCAATGAGCAGTTCTTC. Looking up the rest from reference TRBV11-3 and TRBJ2-1 gives the full variable domain: EAGVVQSPRYKIIEKKQPVAFWCNPISGHNTLYWYLQNLGQGPELLIRYENEEAVDDSQLPKDRFSAERLKGVDSTLKIQPAELGDSAVYLCASQGASNEQFFGPGTRLTVL.

The table lists this clone with a count of one. This chain connects TRBV19 to TRBJ2-3, with TRBD2 identical over 11 bases. This CDR3 spans 15 amino acids. J was trimmed by 4 bases and V by 6 bases; bases with no gene match: 6. Germline CDR1 reads LNHDA; CDR2 reads SQIVND (reference sequence). CDR3 coding DNA: TGTGCCAGTAGCCTGGGACTAGCGGAGGCAGATACGCAGTATTTT. The encoded protein is CASSLGLAEADTQYF.